These 5 T cell receptor beta chains share one sample of origin, sequenced in a study of neurological immune-mediated disorders. TCRdb independently ran MiXCR on the 5' RACE reads; one entry per CDR3 protein. The sample carries roughly 44,000 distinct CDR3 sequences, about 6% recorded once. The source material was CD4+ T cells from blood. The receptors were gathered from a woman aged 35 to 49 in good health.

This clonotype came up many times. The J gene is TRBJ1-1, the V gene TRBV14, with D tentatively TRBD1 (6 bases). The germline CDR1 and CDR2 sequences are SGHDN and FVKESK. The CDR3 extends over 16 amino acids. V gave up 4 bases and J gave up 0 bases, with 15 bases separating them. The CDR3 protein is CASSRRGGRVNTEAFF. CDR3 DNA: TGTGCCAGCAGCCGTCGAGGGGGTCGGGTGAACACTGAAGCTTTCTTT.

This clonotype was counted at least ten times. The rearrangement joins TRBV11-2 to TRBJ2-7; D unresolved. The germline V and J ends were trimmed by 3 bases and 5 bases, with 8 bases remaining between them. The CDR3 extends over 12 amino acids. Germline assignment: CDR1 SGHAT and CDR2 FQNNGV. CDR3 loop: CASSFFGDEQYF. In DNA form, the CDR3 reads TGTGCCAGCAGCTTTTTCGGCGACGAGCAGTACTTC.

This clonotype has a count of ten or more. The chain joins TRBV28 to TRBJ1-1; 7 nucleotides line up with TRBD1. This CDR3 region has 16 residues. J gave up 1 base and V 8 bases, and 13 bases lay outside the gene matches. The V gene's germline CDR1 is MDHEN and CDR2 SYDVKM. CDR3 protein: CASRPAGGKKNTEAFF. The DNA of the CDR3 is TGTGCCAGCCGCCCTGCAGGGGGAAAGAAGAACACTGAAGCTTTCTTT.

This clonotype was counted many times. This chain uses TRBV2 with TRBJ1-5; tentative D call: TRBD1 (6 bases). CDR1 and CDR2 (germline): SNHLY, FYNNEI. Trimming left V 4 bases short and J 3 bases short, with 10 bases between. The CDR3 spans 14 residues. CDR3 protein: CASSAGQYNQPQHF. CDR3 nucleotide sequence: TGTGCCAGCAGTGCGGGACAATACAATCAGCCCCAGCATTTT.

This clonotype was seen many times. The chain has TRBV20-1 and TRBJ2-5; D unclear. Trimming took off 4 bases at V and 3 bases at J, with 12 bases between the two ends. Germline CDR1 is DFQATT and CDR2 is SNEGSKA (reference sequence). The CDR3 runs 13 residues. The CDR3 is CSANRARKETQYF. CDR3 nucleotides: TGCAGTGCTAATCGGGCCCGGAAAGAGACCCAGTACTTC.